This T cell receptor (beta chain) was recorded in a study of regulatory T cells in long-lasting Graves disease. V lost 6 bases and J lost 13, with 13 bases in between. CDR3 size: 11 residues. CDR1 and CDR2 (germline): SNHLY, FYNNEI. Notes on the study in general: Persistent cases of Graves' showed reduced TCR diversity relative to newly diagnosed patients.

The time point: newly diagnosed GD, antithyroid drugs for less than 3 months. Extracted RNA from PBMCs served as the source of the TCR library. Patients of an endocrinology department in Xi'an, China, were included. To note about this clonotype: Its matching antigen is unknown. This sequence is one base from a far larger clone and is likely a read error.

Combining iRepertoire HTBI primers with Arm-PCR of CDR3 regions, the authors built TCR beta libraries. One entry per CDR3 protein, called by TCRdb with MiXCR from the multiplex PCR reads. The table shows approximately 300,000 distinct CDR3 sequences, with about a sixth occurring only once. This TCR was sampled from a female donor with Graves disease. The chain carries TRBV2 and TRBJ2-1, with D uncertain. Here the sequenced sample was peripheral blood mononuclear cells (PBMCs), taken at new diagnosis, from a patient treated with antithyroid drugs. The CDR3 region has the DNA TGTGCCAGCAGCAAGGTAGAGACCCAGTTCTTC. This gives the protein CASSKVETQFF. The entire variable domain, with the rest obtained from reference TRBV2 and TRBJ2-1, is as follows: EPEVTQTPSHQVTQMGQEVILRCVPISNHLYFYWYRQILGQKVEFLVSFYNNEISEKSEIFDDQFSVERPDGSNFTLKIRSTKLEDSAMYFCASSKVETQFFGPGTRLTVL.